This T cell receptor beta chain was observed in a study of identical twins. Trimming pared 5 bases from V and 9 bases from J, leaving 8 bases between. The germline V gene encodes CDR1 MDHEN and CDR2 SYDVKM. CDR3 size: 11 residues. Unique molecular identifiers were in the cDNA, with template-switch universal primer binding. MiXCR, applied by TCRdb to the 5' RACE reads, yields one record per CDR3 protein. The repertoire holds a few hundred thousand distinct CDR3 sequences, with over 8.5% as singletons. The sample also formed part of further work on yellow fever vaccine responses in identical twins.

This rearrangement joins TRBV28 to TRBJ1-5; possible D gene TRBD1, 5 bases. The TCR originated in a woman between 18 and 30 years old in good health. Source material: CD8+ T cells sorted from blood. Here the CDR3 reads CASSLGGPQHF. CDR3 in DNA: TGTGCCAGCAGTCTCGGGGGGCCCCAGCATTTT.